This T cell receptor beta chain was found in a study of graft-versus-host responses after intestinal transplantation. Across the whole study: Recipients obtained multivisceral, liver-intestinal, or isolated intestinal transplants.

Regarding this clone: Its antigen is unidentified.

Study-wide results and limits: Investigators detected GvH clones in recipient marrow, with some emerging earlier in ileum or blood. Peak circulating GvH clone levels were associated with early post-transplant HvG declines.

The CDR3 is made up of 15 amino acids. Germline V gene sequence: CDR1 LGHNA, CDR2 YNFKEQ. Deletions cut 0 bases from V and 6 bases from J, with 11 bases between. The data were produced by immunoSEQ multiplex PCR, yet TCRdb's version contains in-frame clones alone and is incomplete. The sample lists more than 65,000 clones; 80% to 95% were seen once. The chain recombines TRBV4-2 with TRBJ2-2; TRBD2 might be the D (5 bases). Sequences were derived from unstimulated CD8+ T cells sorted from spleen or lymph node cells, sampled before transplant. The TCR originated in a human donor who was the organ donor for an intestinal transplant. CDR3 sequence (DNA): TGTGCCAGCAGCCAAGACCACCCGGGGTCCGGGGAGCTGTTTTTT. This sequence encodes CASSQDHPGSGELFF.